Reported below is one TCR beta chain. Its target is unknown. This record belongs to a study of regulatory T cells. The CDR3 runs to 13 residues. The germline gives CDR1 WSHSY, CDR2 SAAADI. With 7 bases removed from V and 0 bases from J, the gap between germline ends came to 10 bases. Study-level results: In CD3G-deficient patients, conventional CD4+ T cells were enriched for hydrophobic CDR3 residues at positions 6 and 7.

Amplification used 52 TRBV primers and 13 TRBJ primers. Libraries were prepared by immunoSEQ multiplex PCR; TCRdb keeps only in-frame clonotypes and omits some of them. Here the sample spans some 38,000 clones, about nine tenths being singletons. This chain uses TRBV10-2 with TRBJ2-7; D is unresolved. The clonotype comes from a person aged 18 to 30 with CD3G deficiency. Sequencing was done on a sample of conventional CD4+ T cells sorted from blood. The CDR3 nucleotides are TGCGCCAGCAAAGCGTCGAGCTCCTACGAGCAGTACTTC. Translating gives CASKASSSYEQYF.